This T cell receptor (beta chain) was recovered during a study of blood T cell repertoires in COVID-19. Germline V gene lookup returns CDR1 MNHEY and CDR2 SVGAGI. The CDR3 runs to 15 residues. The trim removed 6 bases at V and 3 bases at J, leaving 6 bases unmatched. Some clones are missing from TCRdb's copy, which holds only in-frame ones; the method was immunoSEQ multiplex PCR. The sample includes about 94,000 clones, roughly 84% seen only once; the top ten take under 15%. This clonotype was sampled from a woman aged 60-70 years in a cohort sampled during active or convalescent COVID-19. J is TRBJ1-3 and V is TRBV6-5; 9 bases match TRBD1. Sequencing used peripheral blood. CDR3: CASRLGTGNGNTIYF. The CDR3 DNA sequence: TGTGCCAGCAGGTTGGGGACAGGGAATGGAAACACCATATATTTT.